Detailed here is one T cell receptor (beta chain). Its target is not known. This entry is derived from a study of T-cell reconstitution after alpha-beta-depleted transplantation in children. Findings and caveats of the study: After transplant, at about two months, alpha-beta T cells were reportedly derived from several hundred expanded graft clones. Surviving recipient T cells and thymic progenitors produced the high day-60 TCRbeta diversity seen in some patients.

Unique molecular identifiers tagged the TCRbeta library. In TCRdb, the PCR reads were re-called with MiXCR into one record per CDR3 protein. The sample lists nearly 350,000 distinct CDR3 sequences; about a sixth were seen once. This CDR3 comprises 16 residues. In germline, CDR1 is SGHRS, CDR2 YFSETQ. V was clipped by 0 bases and J by 5 bases; unmatched bases: 8. The clonotype originates from a male patient between 2 and 10 years old who had a stem cell transplant for acute lymphoblastic leukemia, so the T cells may come from the graft donor. The V and J genes are TRBV5-1 and TRBJ1-5; the match to TRBD1 covers 7 bases. This specimen consisted of PBMCs, mostly from graft donor cells, obtained 360 days after TCRalphabeta/CD19-depleted stem cell transplant. Here the CDR3 reads CASSLDGKGTDQPQHF. The CDR3 DNA reads as TGCGCCAGCAGCTTGGATGGGAAGGGGACAGATCAGCCCCAGCATTTT.